One and the same sample provided the 15 T cell receptor beta chains below, sequenced in a study of cytomegalovirus exposure and HLA in healthy donors. PCR primers comprised 60 Vbeta and 13 Jbeta primers. Produced via immunoSEQ multiplex PCR; TCRdb's table is partial and in-frame only. The sample records fewer than 95,000 clones, roughly 79% being singletons. The specimen was PBMCs. The receptor source for this set is a man aged 25-45 years in good health and CMV-seronegative.

The chain recombines TRBV12-5 with TRBJ1-1, with D tentatively TRBD1 (6 bases). The CDR3 spans 16 residues. V lost 1 base to trimming and J lost 3 bases, with 15 bases between them. From germline, CDR1 is LGHNT and CDR2 FRNRAP. The CDR3 nucleotides read TGTGCTAGTGGTTTGGGGGCCGGGGGGCAGGACACTGAAGCTTTCTTT. This gives the protein CASGLGAGGQDTEAFF. Full variable domain (outside the CDR3, taken from reference TRBV12-5 and TRBJ1-1): DARVTQTPRHKVTEMGQEVTMRCQPILGHNTVFWYRQTMMQGLELLAYFRNRAPLDDSGMPKDRFSAEMPDATLATLKIQPSEPRDSAVYFCASGLGAGGQDTEAFFGQGTRLTVV.

This clone occurred a few times. This chain uses TRBV7-9 with TRBJ1-1; the D is unclear. V gave up 2 bases and J gave up 7 bases, with 11 bases separating them. Germline V gene sequence: CDR1 SEHNR, CDR2 FQNEAQ (reference sequence). The CDR3 runs to 13 residues. The CDR3 DNA sequence: TGTGCCAGCAGCTTATCCGAGGGAGTTGAAGCTTTCTTT. Protein: CASSLSEGVEAFF.

J is TRBJ1-2 and V is TRBV19; 7 bases align to TRBD1. This CDR3 is 13 amino acids long. J lost 4 bases, V lost 5 bases, and 4 bases had no gene match. In germline, CDR1 is LNHDA, CDR2 SQIVND (reference sequence). In DNA, the CDR3 is TGTGCCAGTAGTGTCCAGGGGGTCTATGGCTACACCTTC. This codes for CASSVQGVYGYTF.

The rearrangement joins TRBV25-1 to TRBJ1-1; D gene uncertain. Germline V CDR1 and CDR2: MGHDK, SYGVNS. The CDR3 length is 15 residues. V was shortened by 5 bases and J by 1 base, with 14 bases between the two germline ends. The CDR3: CASSTPLGGNTEAFF. DNA of the CDR3: TGTGCCAGCAGTACCCCTTTAGGCGGGAACACTGAAGCTTTCTTT.

This chain uses TRBV6-5 with TRBJ2-4; TRBD2 might be the D (5 bases). The CDR3 is made up of 12 amino acids. Per germline, CDR1 MNHEY and CDR2 SVGAGI. V lost 10 bases and J lost 4, with 11 bases in between. As DNA, the CDR3 is TGTGCCAAAGGAGGACCAAAAAACATTCAGTACTTC. Protein: CAKGGPKNIQYF.

V and J are TRBV18 and TRBJ1-6; 8 bases are shared with TRBD1. Trimming cost V 1 base and J 1 base; bases outside gene matches: 12. Germline V gene lookup returns CDR1 KGHSH and CDR2 LQKENI. The CDR3 runs to 20 residues. The CDR3 DNA sequence: TGTGCCAGCTCACCACTAATTTCTATGGGACAGGCTTCCTATAATTCACCCCTCCACTTT. Amino acids: CASSPLISMGQASYNSPLHF.

The V call is TRBV2, the J call TRBJ2-1; a weak D match, TRBD1 (6 bases). Trimming cost V 7 bases and J 7 bases, with 11 bases left between them. The germline V gene has CDR1 SNHLY and CDR2 FYNNEI. The CDR3 spans 12 residues. In nucleotides, the CDR3 is TGTGCCAGCACCACAGGGCTGAATGAGCAGTTCTTC. Amino acid sequence: CASTTGLNEQFF. Drawing the rest from reference TRBV2 and TRBJ2-1, the complete variable domain is EPEVTQTPSHQVTQMGQEVILRCVPISNHLYFYWYRQILGQKVEFLVSFYNNEISEKSEIFDDQFSVERPDGSNFTLKIRSTKLEDSAMYFCASTTGLNEQFFGPGTRLTVL.

V and J are TRBV6-1 and TRBJ1-2; D uncertain. Trimming took 3 bases from V and 5 from J, leaving 13 bases between them. Germline V gives CDR1 MNHNS, CDR2 SASEGT. The CDR3 loop spans 14 amino acids. As DNA, the CDR3 is TGTGCCAGCAGTGACCGATCCGAAGCATATGGCTACACCTTC. It codes for CASSDRSEAYGYTF.

The genes are TRBV6-1 and TRBJ2-5; TRBD2 agrees at 7 bases. The ends lost 8 bases at V and 2 bases at J; junction bases unmatched: 11. The germline V gene has CDR1 MNHNS and CDR2 SASEGT. CDR3 length: 15 residues. The CDR3 bases are TGTGCCAGCGGTCCCCCGGCGGGAGAGCAAGAGACCCAGTACTTC. As protein: CASGPPAGEQETQYF.

CDR3 nucleotide sequence: TGTGCCAGCAGCCAAGACCTAAGCGGGGGGGCCTACAATGAGCAGTTCTTC. Translating it yields CASSQDLSGGAYNEQFF. This chain links TRBV7-8 with TRBJ2-1, with TRBD2 matching over 10 bases. The CDR3 consists of 17 residues. The V gene's germline CDR1 is SGHVS and CDR2 FQNEAQ. Trimming cost V 5 bases and J 2 bases; bases outside gene matches: 9.

The chain combines TRBV7-2 with TRBJ1-2; D is undetermined. The CDR3 covers 16 residues. Between the trimmed V and J ends, which lost 1 base and 2 bases, there was a span of 14 bases. Germline assignment: CDR1 SGHTA and CDR2 FQGNSA. As DNA, the CDR3 is TGTGCCAGCAGCTTAGATAAGAGTGCTTCGAACTATGGCTACACCTTC. The encoded protein is CASSLDKSASNYGYTF.

The CDR3 protein is CASSISEGDTQYF. CDR3 bases: TGTGCCAGTAGTATATCGGAGGGAGATACGCAGTATTTT. The chain joins TRBV19 to TRBJ2-3, with D possibly TRBD2 on 6 matching bases. Germline CDR1 reads LNHDA; CDR2 reads SQIVND (reference sequence). The CDR3 length is 13 residues. V shed 2 bases and J shed 5 bases, with 8 bases lying between them.

The rearrangement uses TRBV13 and TRBJ1-1; 10 bases line up with TRBD1. The length of the CDR3 is 15 residues. Per the germline V gene, CDR1 is PRHDT and CDR2 is FYEKMQ (reference sequence). Trimming removed 4 bases from V and 5 bases from J; junction bases left unmatched: 7. For the CDR3, the DNA is TGTGCCAGCAGCTCGTCGGACAGGGGGGTTACTGAAGCTTTCTTT. This encodes CASSSSDRGVTEAFF.

The chain uses TRBV11-2 and TRBJ1-5, with D maybe TRBD1 (6 bases). The CDR3 runs to 15 residues. V was clipped by 3 bases and J by 0 bases, with 9 bases between them. Germline V gene data show CDR1 as SGHAT and CDR2 as FQNNGV. CDR3 sequence reads: CASSLDSYSNQPQHF. CDR3 coding DNA: TGTGCCAGCAGCTTGGACAGTTATAGCAATCAGCCCCAGCATTTT.

This clone was found once. This chain connects TRBV9 to TRBJ2-1; 7 bases map to TRBD1. CDR1 and CDR2 from the germline V gene are SGDLS and YYNGEE. The J segment lost 2 bases and the V segment lost 0 bases, leaving 5 bases of the junction unmatched. The CDR3 has 16 amino acids. The CDR3 sequence: CASSVAQQGTYNEQFF. The CDR3 region has the DNA TGTGCCAGCAGCGTAGCTCAACAGGGGACCTACAATGAGCAGTTCTTC.